The 5 T cell receptor beta chains listed next were all sequenced from one sample in a study of cytomegalovirus exposure and HLA in healthy donors. This PCR relied on a set of 60 Vbeta primers and 13 Jbeta primers. Sequencing was performed with immunoSEQ multiplex PCR; in TCRdb, only in-frame clones are kept and a portion is missing. Here the sample spans 63,000 or so clones, around 73% being singletons. Source material: PBMCs. The receptors derive from a middle-aged man in good health and CMV-seronegative.

This clone was found once. The J gene is TRBJ2-3, the V gene TRBV7-2, with 7 bases identical to TRBD1. With 5 bases clipped from V and 7 bases from J, the junction kept 18 bases outside the gene matches. This CDR3 is 17 amino acids long. Germline V gives CDR1 SGHTA, CDR2 FQGNSA. In DNA form, the CDR3 reads TGTGCCAGCAGCGAAATCGGGACAGTCCCAGCTAGGTATACGCAGTATTTT. Its protein product is CASSEIGTVPARYTQYF.

Written as DNA, the CDR3 is TGCGCCAGCAGCCAAGGAGGAGGTCCAGGAACTGACGAGCAGTACTTC. Protein sequence: CASSQGGGPGTDEQYF. This chain connects TRBV4-1 to TRBJ2-7, with D possibly matching TRBD2 (5 bases). V was trimmed by 1 base and J by 5 bases, leaving 18 bases between them. Looked up from germline, CDR1 is MGHRA and CDR2 is YSYEKL. This CDR3 region has 16 residues.

This chain joins TRBV27 and TRBJ2-5; 9 bases map to TRBD1. Looked up from germline, CDR1 is MNHEY and CDR2 is SMNVEV (reference sequence). After removal of 8 bases from V and 4 bases from J, the junction contained 8 bases not matched to a gene. The CDR3 spans 14 residues. CDR3 in DNA: TGTGCCAGCTCCCTGGGACAGGGCCGAGAGACCCAGTACTTC. Protein product: CASSLGQGRETQYF.

The chain is built from TRBV19 and TRBJ1-5, with TRBD1 as a possible D gene (6 bases). The CDR3 loop spans 14 amino acids. From germline, CDR1 is LNHDA and CDR2 SQIVND (reference sequence). The V and J ends lost 6 bases and 6 bases respectively, with 15 bases between them. CDR3 DNA sequence: TGTGCCAGTAGGACCGACAGGCGCGGTCAGCCCCAGCATTTT. The encoded protein is CASRTDRRGQPQHF.

V gene TRBV2 combines with J gene TRBJ1-6; D unresolved. This CDR3 is 13 amino acids long. Trimming removed 6 bases from V and 13 bases from J, with 16 bases in between. From germline, CDR1 is SNHLY and CDR2 FYNNEI. CDR3 region: CASSPGSGGPLHF. The CDR3 nucleotides are TGTGCCAGCAGCCCCGGGTCCGGAGGGCCCCTCCACTTT.